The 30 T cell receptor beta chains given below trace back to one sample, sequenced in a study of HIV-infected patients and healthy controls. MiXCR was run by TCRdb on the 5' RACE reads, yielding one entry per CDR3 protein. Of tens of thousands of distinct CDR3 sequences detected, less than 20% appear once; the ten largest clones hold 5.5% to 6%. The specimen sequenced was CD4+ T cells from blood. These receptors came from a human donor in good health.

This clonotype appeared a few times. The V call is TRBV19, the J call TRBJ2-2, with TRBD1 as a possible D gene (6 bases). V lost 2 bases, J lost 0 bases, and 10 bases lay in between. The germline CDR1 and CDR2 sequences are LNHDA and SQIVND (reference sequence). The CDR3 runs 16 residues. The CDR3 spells CASSIWQGTNTGELFF. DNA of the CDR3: TGTGCCAGTAGTATATGGCAGGGGACGAACACCGGGGAGCTGTTTTTT.

DNA of the CDR3: TGTGCCAGTAGTCCCCAAAGACAGGGGATGAGGGGCAATCAGCCCCAGCATTTT. Translating it yields CASSPQRQGMRGNQPQHF. The rearrangement links TRBV19 to TRBJ1-5, with TRBD1 matching over 8 bases. Looked up from germline, CDR1 is LNHDA and CDR2 is SQIVND (reference sequence). This CDR3 is 18 amino acids long. Trimming took 5 bases from V and 2 from J; bases not matched to a gene: 14.

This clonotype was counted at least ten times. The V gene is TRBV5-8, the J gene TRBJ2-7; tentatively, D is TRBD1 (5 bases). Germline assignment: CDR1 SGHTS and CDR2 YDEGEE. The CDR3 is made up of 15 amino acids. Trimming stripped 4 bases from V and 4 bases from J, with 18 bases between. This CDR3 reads CASSLGHNPRYEQYF. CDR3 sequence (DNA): TGTGCCAGCAGCCTAGGACACAACCCCAGGTACGAGCAGTACTTC.

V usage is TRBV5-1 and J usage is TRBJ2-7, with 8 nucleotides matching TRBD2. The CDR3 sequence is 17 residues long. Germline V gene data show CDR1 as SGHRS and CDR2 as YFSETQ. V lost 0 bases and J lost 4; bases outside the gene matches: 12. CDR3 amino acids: CASSLELRAGDGYEQYF. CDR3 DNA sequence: TGCGCCAGCAGCTTGGAATTAAGAGCGGGAGACGGTTACGAGCAGTACTTC.

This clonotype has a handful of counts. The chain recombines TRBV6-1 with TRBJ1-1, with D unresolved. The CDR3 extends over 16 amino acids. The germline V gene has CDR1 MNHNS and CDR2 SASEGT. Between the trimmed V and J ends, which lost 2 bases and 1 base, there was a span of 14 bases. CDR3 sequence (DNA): TGTGCCAGCAGTGAATACCGTGCGAGGCAGAACACTGAAGCTTTCTTT. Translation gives CASSEYRARQNTEAFF.

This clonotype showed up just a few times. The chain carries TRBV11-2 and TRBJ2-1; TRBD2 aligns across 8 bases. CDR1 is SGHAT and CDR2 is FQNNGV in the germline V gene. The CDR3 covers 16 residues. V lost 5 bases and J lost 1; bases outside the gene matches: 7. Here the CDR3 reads CASSQAGDRSYNEQFF. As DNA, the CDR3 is TGTGCCAGCAGCCAAGCGGGAGACCGATCCTACAATGAGCAGTTCTTC.

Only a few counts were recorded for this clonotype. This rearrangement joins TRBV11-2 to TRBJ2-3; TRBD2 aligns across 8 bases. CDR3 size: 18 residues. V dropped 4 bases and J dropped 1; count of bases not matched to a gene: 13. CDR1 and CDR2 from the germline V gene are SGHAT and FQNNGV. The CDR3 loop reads CASSSVPGLGRGTDTQYF. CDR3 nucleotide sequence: TGTGCCAGCAGCTCTGTCCCGGGACTAGGAAGGGGCACAGATACGCAGTATTTT.

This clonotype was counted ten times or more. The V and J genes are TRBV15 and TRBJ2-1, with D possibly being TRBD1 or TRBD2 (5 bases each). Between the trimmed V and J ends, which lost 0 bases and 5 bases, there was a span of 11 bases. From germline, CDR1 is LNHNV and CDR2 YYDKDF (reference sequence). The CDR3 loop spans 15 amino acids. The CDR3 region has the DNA TGTGCCACCAGCAGAGAGGGACGTCGGGACAATGAGCAGTTCTTC. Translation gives CATSREGRRDNEQFF. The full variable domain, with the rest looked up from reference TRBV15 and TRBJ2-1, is DAMVIQNPRYQVTQFGKPVTLSCSQTLNHNVMYWYQQKSSQAPKLLFHYYDKDFNNEADTPDNFQSRRPNTSFCFLDIRSPGLGDTAMYLCATSREGRRDNEQFFGPGTRLTVL.

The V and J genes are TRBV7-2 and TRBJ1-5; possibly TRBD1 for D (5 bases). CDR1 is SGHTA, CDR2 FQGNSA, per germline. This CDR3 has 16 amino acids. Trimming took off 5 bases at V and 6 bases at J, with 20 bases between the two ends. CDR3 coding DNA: TGTGCCAGCAGCATCGCTAACCAGGGTTTAGGTCAGCCCCAGCATTTT. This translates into CASSIANQGLGQPQHF.

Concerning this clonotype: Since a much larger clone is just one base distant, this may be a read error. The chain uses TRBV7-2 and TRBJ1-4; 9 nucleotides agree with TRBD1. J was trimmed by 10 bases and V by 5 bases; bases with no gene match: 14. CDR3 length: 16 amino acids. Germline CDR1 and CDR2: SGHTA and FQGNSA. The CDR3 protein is CASSPKPGQGAGKLFF. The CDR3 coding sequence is TGTGCCAGCAGCCCTAAACCGGGACAGGGAGCCGGAAAACTGTTTTTT.

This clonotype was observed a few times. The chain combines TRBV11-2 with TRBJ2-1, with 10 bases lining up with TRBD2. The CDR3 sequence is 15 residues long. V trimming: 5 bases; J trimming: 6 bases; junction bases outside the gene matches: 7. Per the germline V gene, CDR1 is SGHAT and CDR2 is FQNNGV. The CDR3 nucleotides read TGTGCCAGCAGCGCCCCAGCGGGAGGGCCCAATGAGCAGTTCTTC. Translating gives CASSAPAGGPNEQFF.

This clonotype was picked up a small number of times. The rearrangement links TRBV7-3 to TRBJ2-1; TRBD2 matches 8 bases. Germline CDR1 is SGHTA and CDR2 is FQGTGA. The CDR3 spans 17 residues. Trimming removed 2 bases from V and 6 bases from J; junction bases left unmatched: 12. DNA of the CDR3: TGTGCCAGCAGCTTACATAGTAGCGGGAAGAGTGTCAATGAGCAGTTCTTC. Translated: CASSLHSSGKSVNEQFF. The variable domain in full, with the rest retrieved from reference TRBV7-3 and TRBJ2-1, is GAGVSQTPSNKVTEKGKYVELRCDPISGHTALYWYRQSLGQGPEFLIYFQGTGAADDSGLPNDRFFAVRPEGSVSTLKIQRTERGDSAVYLCASSLHSSGKSVNEQFFGPGTRLTVL.

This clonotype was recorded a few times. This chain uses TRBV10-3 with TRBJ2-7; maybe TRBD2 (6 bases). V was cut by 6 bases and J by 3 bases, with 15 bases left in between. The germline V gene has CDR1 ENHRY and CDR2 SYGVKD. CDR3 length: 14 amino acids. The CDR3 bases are TGTGCCATCAGGGCCGGGGGTTCCAGCTACGAGCAGTACTTC. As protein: CAIRAGGSSYEQYF.

CDR3: CASSQDLDSQGAVKLFF. The CDR3 DNA sequence: TGCGCCAGCAGCCAAGATTTGGATTCACAGGGGGCTGTAAAACTGTTTTTT. The V call is TRBV4-3, the J call TRBJ1-4; 9 bases agree with TRBD1. V lost 0 bases and J lost 10; bases outside the gene matches: 12. The CDR3 is 17 residues long. Germline CDR1 is LGHNA and CDR2 is YSLEER.

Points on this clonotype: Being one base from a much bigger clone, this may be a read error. As DNA, the CDR3 is TGTGCCAGCTTAGGCCAGGGGAATATGACTGAAGCTTTCTTT. This sequence encodes CASLGQGNMTEAFF. The rearrangement links TRBV7-8 to TRBJ1-1; tentatively, D is TRBD1 (6 bases). This CDR3 region has 14 residues. Per germline, CDR1 SGHVS and CDR2 FQNEAQ. Trimming shortened V by 8 bases and J by 5 bases, and 18 bases separated the two germline ends. The full variable domain, its missing parts supplied by reference TRBV7-8 and TRBJ1-1, is GAGVSQSPRYKVAKRGQDVALRCDPISGHVSLFWYQQALGQGPEFLTYFQNEAQLDKSGLPSDRFFAERPEGSVSTLKIQRTQQEDSAVYLCASLGQGNMTEAFFGQGTRLTVV.

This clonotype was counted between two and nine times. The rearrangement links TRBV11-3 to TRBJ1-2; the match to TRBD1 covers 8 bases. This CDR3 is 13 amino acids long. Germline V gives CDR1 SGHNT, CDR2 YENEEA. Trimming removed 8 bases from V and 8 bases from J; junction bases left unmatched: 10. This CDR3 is CASGRQGLPGYTF. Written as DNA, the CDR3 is TGTGCCAGCGGGCGACAGGGGTTACCGGGCTACACCTTC.

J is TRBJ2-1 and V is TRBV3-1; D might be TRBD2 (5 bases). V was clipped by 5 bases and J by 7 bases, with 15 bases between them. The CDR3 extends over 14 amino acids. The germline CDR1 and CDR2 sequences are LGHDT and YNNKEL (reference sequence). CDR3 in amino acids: CASSWLGRGNEQFF. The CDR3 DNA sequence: TGTGCCAGCAGCTGGCTAGGGAGAGGTAATGAGCAGTTCTTC.

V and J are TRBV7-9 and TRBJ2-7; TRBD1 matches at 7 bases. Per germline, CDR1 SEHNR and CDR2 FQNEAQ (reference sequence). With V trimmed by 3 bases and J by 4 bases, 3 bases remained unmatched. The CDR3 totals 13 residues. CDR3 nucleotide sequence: TGTGCCAGCAGCTTCGGCAGGGGGTACGAGCAGTACTTC. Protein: CASSFGRGYEQYF. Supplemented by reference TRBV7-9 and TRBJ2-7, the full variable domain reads DTGVSQNPRHKITKRGQNVTFRCDPISEHNRLYWYRQTLGQGPEFLTYFQNEAQLEKSRLLSDRFSAERPKGSFSTLEIQRTEQGDSAMYLCASSFGRGYEQYFGPGTRLTVT.

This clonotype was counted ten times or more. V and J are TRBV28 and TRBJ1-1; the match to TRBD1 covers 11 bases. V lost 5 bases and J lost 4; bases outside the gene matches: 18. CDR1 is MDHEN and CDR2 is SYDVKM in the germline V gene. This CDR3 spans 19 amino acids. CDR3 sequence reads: CASSRSTWDRGSRGTEAFF. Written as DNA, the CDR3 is TGTGCCAGCAGTAGATCTACATGGGACAGGGGGTCTAGAGGCACTGAAGCTTTCTTT. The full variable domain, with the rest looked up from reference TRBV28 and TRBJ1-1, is DVKVTQSSRYLVKRTGEKVFLECVQDMDHENMFWYRQDPGLGLRLIYFSYDVKMKEKGDIPEGYSVSREKKERFSLILESASTNQTSMYLCASSRSTWDRGSRGTEAFFGQGTRLTVV.

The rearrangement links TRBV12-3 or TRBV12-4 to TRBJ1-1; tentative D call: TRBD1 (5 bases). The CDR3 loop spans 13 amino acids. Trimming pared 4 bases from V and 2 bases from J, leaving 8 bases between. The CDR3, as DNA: TGTGCCAGCAGTTCACGGGACAACACTGAAGCTTTCTTT. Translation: CASSSRDNTEAFF.

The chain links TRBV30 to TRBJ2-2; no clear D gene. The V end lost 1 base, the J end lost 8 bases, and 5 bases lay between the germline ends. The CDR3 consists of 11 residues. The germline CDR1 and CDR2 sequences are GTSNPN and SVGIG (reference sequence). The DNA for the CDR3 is TGTGCCTGGAGTGCCAGGGGGGAGCTGTTTTTT. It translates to CAWSARGELFF. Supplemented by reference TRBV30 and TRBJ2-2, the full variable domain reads SQTIHQWPATLVQPVGSPLSLECTVEGTSNPNLYWYRQAAGRGLQLLFYSVGIGQISSEVPQNLSASRPQDRQFILSSKKLLLSDSGFYLCAWSARGELFFGEGSRLTVL.

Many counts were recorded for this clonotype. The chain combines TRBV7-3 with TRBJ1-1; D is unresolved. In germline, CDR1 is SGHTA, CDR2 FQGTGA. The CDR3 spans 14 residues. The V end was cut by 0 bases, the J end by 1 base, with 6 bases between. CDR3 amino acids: CASSLTRKNTEAFF. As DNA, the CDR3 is TGTGCCAGCAGCTTAACACGCAAGAACACTGAAGCTTTCTTT.

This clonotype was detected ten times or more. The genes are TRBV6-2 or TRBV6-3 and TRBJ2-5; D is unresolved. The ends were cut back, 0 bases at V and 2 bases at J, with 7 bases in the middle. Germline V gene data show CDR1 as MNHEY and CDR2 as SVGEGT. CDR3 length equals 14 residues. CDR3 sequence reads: CASSYSAVQETQYF. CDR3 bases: TGTGCCAGCAGTTACTCTGCCGTACAAGAGACCCAGTACTTC.

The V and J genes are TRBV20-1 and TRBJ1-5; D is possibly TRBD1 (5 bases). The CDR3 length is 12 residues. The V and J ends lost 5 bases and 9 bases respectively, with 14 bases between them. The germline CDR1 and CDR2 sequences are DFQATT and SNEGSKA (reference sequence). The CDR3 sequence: CSAGRGGRPQHF. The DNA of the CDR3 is TGCAGTGCTGGAAGGGGCGGAAGGCCCCAGCATTTT.

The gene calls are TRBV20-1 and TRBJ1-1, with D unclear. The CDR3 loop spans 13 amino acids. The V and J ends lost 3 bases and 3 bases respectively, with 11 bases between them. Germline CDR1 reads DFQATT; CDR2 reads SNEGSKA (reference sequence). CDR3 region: CSASGPGDTEAFF. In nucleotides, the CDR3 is TGCAGTGCTAGTGGCCCCGGGGACACTGAAGCTTTCTTT.

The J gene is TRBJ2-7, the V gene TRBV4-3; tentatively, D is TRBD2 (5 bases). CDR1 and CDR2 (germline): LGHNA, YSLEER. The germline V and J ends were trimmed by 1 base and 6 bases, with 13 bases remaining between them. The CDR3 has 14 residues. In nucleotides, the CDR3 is TGCGCCAGCAGCCAAGGAGAGGGTACCGGCGAGCAGTACTTC. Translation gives CASSQGEGTGEQYF.

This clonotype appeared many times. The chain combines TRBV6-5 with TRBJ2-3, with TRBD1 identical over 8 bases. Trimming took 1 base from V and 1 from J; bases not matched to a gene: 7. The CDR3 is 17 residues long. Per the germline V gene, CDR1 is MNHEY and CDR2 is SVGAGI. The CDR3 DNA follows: TGTGCCAGCAGTTACTATGCCGGGACAGGCCGCACAGATACGCAGTATTTT. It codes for CASSYYAGTGRTDTQYF.

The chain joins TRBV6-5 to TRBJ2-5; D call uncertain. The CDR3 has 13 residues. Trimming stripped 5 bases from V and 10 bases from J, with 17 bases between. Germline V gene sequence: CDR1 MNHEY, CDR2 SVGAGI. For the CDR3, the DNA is TGTGCCAGCAGTAATACAGCCGGAAGGGACCAGTACTTC. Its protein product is CASSNTAGRDQYF.

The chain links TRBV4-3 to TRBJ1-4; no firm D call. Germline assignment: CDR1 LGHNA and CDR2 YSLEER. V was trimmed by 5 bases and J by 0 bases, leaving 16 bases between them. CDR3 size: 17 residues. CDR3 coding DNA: TGCGCCAGCAGCGAAGGCCTCCCCGGATCAACTAATGAAAAACTGTTTTTT. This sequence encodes CASSEGLPGSTNEKLFF.

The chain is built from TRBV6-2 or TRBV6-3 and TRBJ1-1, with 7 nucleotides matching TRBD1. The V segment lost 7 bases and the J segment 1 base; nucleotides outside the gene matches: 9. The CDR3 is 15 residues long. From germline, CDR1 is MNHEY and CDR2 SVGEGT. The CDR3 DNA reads TGTGCCAGCAAACAGGGGCTCTCCTGGAACACTGAAGCTTTCTTT. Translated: CASKQGLSWNTEAFF.